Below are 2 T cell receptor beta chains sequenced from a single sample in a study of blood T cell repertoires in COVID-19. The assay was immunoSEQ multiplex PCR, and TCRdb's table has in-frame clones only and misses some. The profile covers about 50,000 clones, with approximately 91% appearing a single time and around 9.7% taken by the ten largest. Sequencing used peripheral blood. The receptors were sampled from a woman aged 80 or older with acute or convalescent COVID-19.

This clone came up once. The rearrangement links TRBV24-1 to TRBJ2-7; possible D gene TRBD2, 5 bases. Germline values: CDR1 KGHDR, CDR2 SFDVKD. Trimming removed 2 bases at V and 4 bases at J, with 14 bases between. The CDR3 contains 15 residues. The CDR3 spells CATSDSGESRYEQYF. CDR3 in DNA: TGTGCCACCAGTGATTCCGGGGAGAGTAGGTACGAGCAGTACTTC.

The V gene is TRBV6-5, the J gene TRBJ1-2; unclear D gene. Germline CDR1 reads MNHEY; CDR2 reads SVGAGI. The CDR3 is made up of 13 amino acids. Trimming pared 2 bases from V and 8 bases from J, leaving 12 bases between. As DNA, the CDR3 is TGTGCCAGCAGTTACGAAGGGAGTGGGGGCTACACCTTC. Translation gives CASSYEGSGGYTF.